This T cell receptor beta chain was captured by sequencing in a study of CD8+ T cells in alopecia areata. Looked up from germline, CDR1 is SGHDN and CDR2 is FVKESK. The CDR3 extends over 15 amino acids. V dropped 4 bases and J dropped 0 bases, with 12 bases sitting between them. General study findings and limits: It was lesional scalp, especially alopecia totalis/universalis, that showed higher clonality than normal scalp.

Concerning this clone itself: Its matching antigen is unknown.

RNA was isolated and reverse transcribed to cDNA, the sequencing template. Sequencing was performed with immunoSEQ multiplex PCR; in TCRdb, only in-frame clones are kept and a portion is missing. The table records a few hundred thousand clones, roughly two thirds of them present only once. Lesional scalp tissue (obtained by punch biopsy) and peripheral blood were collected from alopecia areata patients. It was from PBMCs that CD4+ and CD8+ T cells were sorted. The rearrangement joins TRBV14 to TRBJ1-2; unclear D gene. The TCR sequence derives from a human donor with alopecia areata. The sample was CD4+ T cells sorted from blood, taken at week 0. CDR3 coding DNA: TGTGCCAGCAGCCGCGTCTCAAGAGCTAACTATGGCTACACCTTC. It yields the protein CASSRVSRANYGYTF.